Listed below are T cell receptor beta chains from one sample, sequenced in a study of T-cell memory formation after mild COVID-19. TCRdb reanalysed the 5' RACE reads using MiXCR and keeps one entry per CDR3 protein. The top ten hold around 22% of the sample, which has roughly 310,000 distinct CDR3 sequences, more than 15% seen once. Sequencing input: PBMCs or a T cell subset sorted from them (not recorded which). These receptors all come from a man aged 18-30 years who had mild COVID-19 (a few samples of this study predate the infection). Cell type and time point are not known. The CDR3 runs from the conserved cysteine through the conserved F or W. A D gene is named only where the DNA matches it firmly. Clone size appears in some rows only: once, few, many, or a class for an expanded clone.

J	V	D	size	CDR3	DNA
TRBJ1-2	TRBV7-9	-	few	CASSSFGITLGNGYTF	TGTGCCAGCAGCTCATTTGGGATAACTCTGGGGAATGGCTACACCTTC
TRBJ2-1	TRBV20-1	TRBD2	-	CSATSGVGYNEQFF	TGCAGTGCTACTAGCGGGGTAGGCTACAATGAGCAGTTCTTC
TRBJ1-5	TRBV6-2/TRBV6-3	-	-	CASSGHKGQLDQPQHF	TGTGCCAGCAGTGGACATAAAGGGCAGCTCGATCAGCCCCAGCATTTT
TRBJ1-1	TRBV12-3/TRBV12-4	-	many	CASSLRGSEAFF	TGTGCCAGCAGTCTGAGGGGCTCTGAAGCTTTCTTT
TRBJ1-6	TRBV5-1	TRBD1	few	CASSLQGADSPLHF	TGCGCCAGCAGCTTACAGGGGGCTGATTCACCCCTCCACTTT
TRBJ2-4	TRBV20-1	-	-	CSAQAPGTGKNIQYF	TGCAGTGCCCAGGCCCCGGGGACGGGAAAAAACATTCAGTACTTC
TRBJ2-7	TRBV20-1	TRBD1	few	CSARAPDRAFYEQYF	TGCAGTGCTAGAGCCCCCGACAGGGCTTTCTACGAGCAGTACTTC
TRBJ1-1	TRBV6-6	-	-	CASSYTQGITEAFF	TGTGCCAGCAGTTACACTCAGGGGATCACTGAAGCTTTCTTT
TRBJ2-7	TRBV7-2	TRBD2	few	CASSLFGGASYEQYF	TGTGCCAGCAGCTTATTCGGGGGGGCCTCCTACGAGCAGTACTTC
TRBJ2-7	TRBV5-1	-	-	CASSLVGVSSTEQYF	TGCGCCAGCAGCTTGGTGGGCGTTTCGAGTACCGAGCAGTACTTC
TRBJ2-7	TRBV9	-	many	CASSVGVGGEQYF	TGTGCCAGCAGCGTAGGGGTTGGGGGCGAGCAGTACTTC
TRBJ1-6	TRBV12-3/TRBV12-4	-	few	CASRPPGGNNSPLHF	TGTGCCAGCAGGCCCCCTGGGGGCAATAATTCACCCCTCCACTTT
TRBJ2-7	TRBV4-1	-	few	CASSPGSSLGSEQYF	TGCGCCAGCAGCCCCGGATCGTCCCTTGGGTCCGAGCAGTACTTC
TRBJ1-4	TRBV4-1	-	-	CASSQVQGVPTNEKLFF	TGCGCCAGCAGCCAAGTCCAGGGAGTCCCAACTAATGAAAAACTGTTTTTT